This TCR beta chain is from a study of shared clonotypes between healthy human individuals (dated by TCRdb to the early 2020s). Concerning the study at large: A few men and two women, aged 18 to 49 years, made up the cohort. For each donor, CD4 naive and CD4 memory were each given three plates, CD8 naive was given two plates, and CD8 memory was given one plate. The study deeply sequenced blood TCR repertoires of about five healthy adults to estimate repertoire size and the extent of clonotype sharing between individuals. Different laboratories and diverse techniques were used to prepare libraries and sequence TCR repertoires, to increase sequencing depth and limit assay-specific biases. Between about 0.8 and 9 billion PBMCs per donor were obtained by leukapheresis. General findings and caveats noted by the study authors: Compared with non-shared clonotypes, the clonotypes found in all four sorted-subset donors had higher generation probabilities. Even with the large sequencing depth, rarefaction of the sorted-subset datasets indicated that sequencing was incomplete. About 4.5% of naive CD4, 3.5% of naive CD8, approximately 2.2% of memory CD4, and approximately 0.39% of memory CD8 clonotypes were shared across a few donors. Sampling was restricted to blood, and TCR repertoires in tissues likely differ from the TCR repertoires found in blood. The genetic and exposure-history diversity represented was limited by the small number of donors. Naive subsets generally had larger estimated clonotype richness than memory subsets. Pairwise subsampling led to the expectation that sequencing depth would affect the degree of clonotype sharing among donors.

TCR CDR3 regions were amplified from genomic DNA by multiplex PCR using the deep immunoSEQ assay. Genomic DNA extracted from each cell subset was distributed evenly over all wells of several immunoSEQ 96-well plates, and each plate served as one replicate. For sorted subsets, approximately 210 ng of genomic DNA, equivalent to around 29,000 T cell genomes, went into each replicate PCR. Purified libraries were measured with a Qubit 3.0 fluorometer, size-checked on a Bioanalyzer 2100, and measured again with the KAPA Library Quantification kit. Every immunoSEQ 96-well plate was sequenced on a dedicated single-read 150-cycle Illumina NextSeq 550 flow cell. Under the source paper's analysis protocol: Because only junctional sequences without quality scores were contained in the immunoSEQ output, filtering matching that applied to full-length reads could not be performed. To assign V/J genes and CDR3, sequences were annotated using PyIR, a Python wrapper for IgBLAST v1.9, with IMGT germline references. Reads with weak V/J assignments (E-value above 1e-6), missing CDR3, stop codons, out-of-frame junctions, or ambiguous translated residues were removed. V3J clonotypes were defined as sequences sharing an identical inferred V gene, J gene, and CDR3 amino acid sequence. To compute the percentage overlap between repertoires, the number of shared unique clonotypes was divided by the size of the smaller repertoire. Richness of each repertoire was evaluated using RTK rarefaction, the Chao1 estimator, and Recon v2.1 estimates of unobserved clonotypes. Generation probabilities for all TCRbeta clonotypes obtained by the gDNA method from a handful of donors were computed using OLGA. TCRdb re-hosts the immuneACCESS table, in-frame sequences only. Its copies lack some clones; in the studies checked, an unresolved V gene accounts for under half of them, and the cause for the rest is not known. V, J and clone size were drawn from that table, and D and trimming were deduced from the DNA. This sample holds about 2.4 million clones; more than 90% were observed only once. The ten biggest clones cover 0.14% of the sample.

Including the terminal cysteine and phenylalanine, the CDR3 comprises 12 residues. The only DNA kept is the CDR3, 36 bases in frame from the first base. V is trimmed back by 3 bases and J by 13 bases, and the junction contains 4 bases that no gene match accounts for. The germline V gene encodes CDR1 SGHDN and CDR2 FVKESK. The donors were healthy, HIV-negative adults who had no recently reported acute infections or vaccinations. All donors were Caucasian adults living in Nashville, Tennessee, USA. CD4+ T cells were enriched through magnetic negative selection, after which naive cells were positively selected on CD45RA and the remaining negative fraction served as the memory subset. After blood collection by leukapheresis, PBMCs were isolated using Ficoll-Histopaque density gradient centrifugation and then cryopreserved in the vapor phase of liquid nitrogen. Purity and quantity of every magnetically sorted T cell population were checked by analytical flow cytometry. From each sorted fraction, genomic DNA was isolated and quantified by UV absorbance on a Nanodrop 2000c.

About this clone itself: What this receptor recognizes is not known. Base qualities are missing; no much larger clone stands one base away.

The source material was naive CD4+ T cells sorted from blood. Reading the label with the study, this specimen's cell subset or site is: CD45RA+ positively selected. The V and J genes are TRBV14 and TRBJ2-1; 9 middle bases align to TRBD2. This clonotype was sampled from a man aged 18 to 30 in good health. The DNA sequence is as follows: TGTGCCAGCAGCCACCCGGGACTAGCTCAGTTCTTC. It translates as CASSHPGLAQFF.